Detailed here is one T cell receptor beta chain. Its antigen remains unidentified. The entry originates in a study of OX40 agonist ivuxolimab in advanced cancers. Study summary: As their treatment, patients were administered ivuxolimab, an agonistic anti-OX40 (CD134) antibody. Three patients, one with hepatocellular carcinoma and two with cutaneous melanoma, achieved partial responses.

V lost 1 base and J lost 5; bases outside the gene matches: 10. From germline, CDR1 is SGHTA and CDR2 FQGTGA. The CDR3 extends over 17 amino acids. Generated by immunoSEQ multiplex PCR, the TCRdb table keeps only in-frame clones and is missing some. The table lists 65,000 to 85,000 clones, 70% to 90% of them singletons. Study outcomes and limitations: Mean expanded clone counts were higher in CD8+ than CD4+ T cells. The study observed clonal expansion of CD4+ and CD8+ blood T cells by week 6 at 0.1 to 3.0 mg/kg.

This specimen consisted of CD4+ or CD8+ T cells sorted from blood, obtained in a trial of the OX40 agonist ivuxolimab. V is TRBV7-3 and J is TRBJ2-3, with 9 bases aligning to TRBD2. This clonotype was sampled from an adult with an advanced solid tumor such as melanoma, head and neck, liver or kidney cancer. The chain's CDR3 is CASSLKASGVSLDTQYF. The CDR3 nucleotides read TGTGCCAGCAGCTTAAAGGCTAGCGGGGTTTCATTAGATACGCAGTATTTT.